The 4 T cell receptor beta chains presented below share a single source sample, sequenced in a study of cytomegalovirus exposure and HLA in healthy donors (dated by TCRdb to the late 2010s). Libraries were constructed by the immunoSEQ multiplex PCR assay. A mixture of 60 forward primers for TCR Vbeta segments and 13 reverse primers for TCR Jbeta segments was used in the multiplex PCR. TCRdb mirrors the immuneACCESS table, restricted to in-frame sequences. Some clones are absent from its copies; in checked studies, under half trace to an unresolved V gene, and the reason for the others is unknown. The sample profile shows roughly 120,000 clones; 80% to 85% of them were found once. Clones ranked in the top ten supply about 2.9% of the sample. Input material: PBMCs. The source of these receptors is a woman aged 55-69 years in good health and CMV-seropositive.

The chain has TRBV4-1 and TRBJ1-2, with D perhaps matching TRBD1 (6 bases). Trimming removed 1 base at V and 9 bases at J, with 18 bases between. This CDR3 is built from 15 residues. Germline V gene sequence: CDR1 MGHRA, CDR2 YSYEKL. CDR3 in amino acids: CASSQVVQGLPRYTF. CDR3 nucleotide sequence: TGCGCCAGCAGCCAAGTAGTACAGGGCCTCCCTCGCTACACCTTC.

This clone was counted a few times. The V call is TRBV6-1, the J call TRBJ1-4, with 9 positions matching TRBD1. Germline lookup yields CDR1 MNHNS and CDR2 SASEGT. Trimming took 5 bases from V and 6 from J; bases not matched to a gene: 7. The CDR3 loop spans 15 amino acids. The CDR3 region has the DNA TGTGCCAGCAGTCTTCAACAGGGGGCGTATGAAAAACTGTTTTTT. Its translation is CASSLQQGAYEKLFF.

The chain's CDR3 is CASRLPKGWGGVKLFF. The CDR3 nucleotides are TGTGCAAGTCGCTTACCCAAGGGTTGGGGGGGCGTAAAACTGTTTTTT. The rearrangement links TRBV12-2 to TRBJ1-4. TRBV12-2 is listed as a pseudogene. The CDR3 length is 16 residues.

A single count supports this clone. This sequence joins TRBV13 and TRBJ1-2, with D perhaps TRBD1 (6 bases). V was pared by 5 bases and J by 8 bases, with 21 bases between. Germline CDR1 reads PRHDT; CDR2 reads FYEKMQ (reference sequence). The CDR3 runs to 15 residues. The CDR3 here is CASSPARGASLGYTF. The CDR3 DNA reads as TGTGCCAGCAGCCCCGCTCGGGGGGCGTCTTTAGGCTACACCTTC.